This T cell receptor (beta chain) was recorded in a study of OX40 agonist ivuxolimab in advanced cancers. Study information: Patients were dosed intravenously with ivuxolimab at 0.01 to 10 mg/kg every 2 weeks. The group had a mean age of about 65 years, ranged from roughly 23 to 85, and was 80% to 85% male. Partial responses were achieved by three patients: one hepatocellular carcinoma, two cutaneous melanoma.

TCRdb's copy holds only in-frame clones and misses some; the assay was immunoSEQ multiplex PCR. The data hold 73,000 or so clones, with around 84% observed a single time. The V gene lost 4 bases and the J gene lost 6 bases, with 10 bases spanning the gap. Germline V CDR1 and CDR2: SGHDT, YYEEEE. CDR3 size: 12 residues. V and J are TRBV5-6 and TRBJ1-2; D is perhaps TRBD1 (6 bases). The TCR sequence derives from an adult with an advanced solid tumor such as melanoma, head and neck, liver or kidney cancer. The sequencing here drew on CD4+ or CD8+ T cells sorted from blood, taken in a trial of the OX40 agonist ivuxolimab. The CDR3 loop reads CASSPDRNGYTF. DNA of the CDR3: TGTGCCAGCAGCCCGGACAGAAATGGCTACACCTTC.